The rows below give T cell receptor beta chains drawn from one sample of a study of glioma-infiltrating T cells after dendritic cell vaccination. Assay: immunoSEQ multiplex PCR; the TCRdb copy retains only in-frame clones and omits some. The sample carries 50,000 to 80,000 clones, approximately 85% recorded once. The sample here was blood, taken before dendritic cell vaccination. The receptors originated from a human donor with glioblastoma. Both conserved end residues are part of each CDR3. The order of the fields is J gene, clone size, V gene, D gene, CDR3 DNA, CDR3 protein. The D gene is left open where the match is weak. A clone size is listed for some rows: how often the clone was seen (once, few, many), or a class if it is expanded.

TRBJ2-7,-,TRBV30,TRBD1,TGTGCCTGCGTGCCTCGGGACAGGGGGCCTGGAGAGCAGTACTTC,CACVPRDRGPGEQYF
TRBJ1-2,-,TRBV5-1,TRBD1,TGCGCCAGCAGCTGGGACAGGGCCTCATATGGCTACACCTTC,CASSWDRASYGYTF
TRBJ2-7,once,TRBV6-1,-,TGTGCCAGCGGTCGGGGCTACGAGCAGTACTTC,CASGRGYEQYF
TRBJ2-2,-,TRBV6-1,TRBD1,TGTGCCAGCAGTGAAGGGACAGGGGGTTGGACCGGGGAGCTGTTTTTT,CASSEGTGGWTGELFF
TRBJ2-5,-,TRBV28,TRBD2,TGTGCCAGCAGGCCGGGGGGACCGCAAGAGACCCAGTACTTC,CASRPGGPQETQYF
TRBJ2-6,-,TRBV6-5,-,TGTGCCAGCAGGCAGGACTTCTCTGGGGCCAACGTCCTGACTTTC,CASRQDFSGANVLTF
TRBJ1-2,-,TRBV19,-,TGTGCCAGTAGTACACAAACAGGAAACTATGGCTACACCTTC,CASSTQTGNYGYTF
TRBJ2-3,once,TRBV9,-,TGTGCCAGCAGCGTAGCCGGGGGGCCCACAGATACGCAGTATTTT,CASSVAGGPTDTQYF
TRBJ1-2,-,TRBV11-3,-,TGTGCCAGCTTTCCGGGGAACTATGGCTACACCTTC,CASFPGNYGYTF
TRBJ1-2,-,TRBV5-1,-,TGCGCCAGCAGCTTGGAATCAGGAGGTAACTATGGCTACACCTTC,CASSLESGGNYGYTF
TRBJ1-2,-,TRBV7-2,-,TGTGCCAGCAGCCTACAGGTGAAAGCTAACTATGGCTACACCTTC,CASSLQVKANYGYTF
TRBJ2-7,-,TRBV28,-,TGTGCCAGCGCAGAGCTTATGACGAGGGCGGAAGAGCAGTACTTC,CASAELMTRAEEQYF
TRBJ1-1,-,TRBV28,-,TGTGCCAGCAGGGGGGGAGGGCGTTTGAACACTGAAGCTTTCTTT,CASRGGGRLNTEAFF
TRBJ2-7,-,TRBV13,TRBD2,TGTGCCAGCAGCTCGACTAGCGGGGGGCCTCCCTGGATTTTC,CASSSTSGGPPWIF